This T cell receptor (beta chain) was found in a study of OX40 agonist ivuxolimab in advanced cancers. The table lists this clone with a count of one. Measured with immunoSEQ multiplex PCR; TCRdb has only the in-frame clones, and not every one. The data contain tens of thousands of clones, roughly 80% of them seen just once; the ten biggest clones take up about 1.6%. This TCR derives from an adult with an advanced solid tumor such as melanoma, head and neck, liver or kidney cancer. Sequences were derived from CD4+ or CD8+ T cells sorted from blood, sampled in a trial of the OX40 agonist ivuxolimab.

The CDR3 DNA is TGCAGTGCTAGACCGGGACAGCTGCAGTTCTTC. Translating gives CSARPGQLQFF. This rearrangement joins TRBV20-1 to TRBJ2-1; TRBD1 agrees at 7 bases. Trimming at V came to 2 bases and at J to 12 bases, leaving 4 bases not matched to a gene. The CDR3 has 11 residues. Germline V gene lookup returns CDR1 DFQATT and CDR2 SNEGSKA (reference sequence).